The next 3 T cell receptor beta chains were all read from a single sample in a study of T cells in Graves' hyperthyroidism and ophthalmopathy. Researchers took RNA transcripts and amplified the TCR beta CDR3 regions from them. A set of HTBI primers served as the primers for a first-round RT-PCR of the TCR CDR3. TCRdb ran MiXCR on the multiplex PCR reads and lists one entry per CDR3 protein. The sample lists roughly 800,000 distinct CDR3 sequences, 35% to 40% occurring once. The material sequenced was blood. The receptor source for this set is a young man with Graves' hyperthyroidism.

This clonotype has ten or more counts. The chain links TRBV9 to TRBJ1-2; tentatively, D is TRBD1 (5 bases). Trimming cost V 4 bases and J 8 bases, with 21 bases left between them. Germline V gives CDR1 SGDLS, CDR2 YYNGEE. The length of the CDR3 is 15 residues. In nucleotides, the CDR3 is TGTGCCAGCAGCCCTCAGCCGGAGGGGCCGTGGGGCTACACCTTC. The encoded protein is CASSPQPEGPWGYTF.

This chain links TRBV24-1 with TRBJ1-1; 9 bases are a match to TRBD1. This CDR3 contains 12 residues. CDR1 and CDR2 (germline): KGHDR, SFDVKD. The junction had 2 bases not matched to a gene; V was cut back by 5 bases and J by 8 bases. CDR3 region: CATSAGTGEAFF. The CDR3 nucleotides are TGTGCCACCAGTGCCGGGACAGGGGAAGCTTTCTTT.

A single count supports this clonotype. This may arise from a read error, as a much more abundant clone is one base away. The chain uses TRBV2 and TRBJ2-5; D is undetermined. The CDR3 sequence is 11 residues long. The germline gives CDR1 SNHLY, CDR2 FYNNEI. The CDR3 loop is CDSSEVGTQYF. CDR3 bases: TGTGACAGCAGTGAGGTTGGGACCCAGTACTTC.